The source of this T cell receptor beta chain is a study of blood T cell repertoires in COVID-19. In the original analysis: Amplification from reference gene primers served as the basis for estimated nucleated cell counts. TCRdb's copy holds only in-frame clones and misses some; the assay was immunoSEQ multiplex PCR. Clone size and V and J calls were adopted from that table, with D and trimming inferred from the DNA. The table shows approximately 250,000 clones, with roughly 89% occurring only once. V lost 3 bases to trimming and J lost 0 bases, with 9 bases between them. The CDR3 has 15 amino acids. CDR1 and CDR2 from the germline V gene are LNHDA and SQIVND (reference sequence).

The sample taken for sequencing was peripheral blood. V is TRBV19 and J is TRBJ1-3; no clear D. This sequence originates from a man aged 25-40 years who had recovered from COVID-19. The CDR3 here is CASSIEANSGNTIYF. The CDR3 nucleotides read TGTGCCAGTAGTATTGAGGCGAACTCTGGAAACACCATATATTTT.